This T cell receptor (beta chain) was identified during a study of cytomegalovirus exposure and HLA in healthy donors. Study-level points and caveats: A further, later analysis showed that HLA-associated TCR beta chains (compared with equally common others) were more clonally expanded.

Trimming took off 0 bases at V and 2 bases at J, with 9 bases between the two ends. The CDR3 spans 15 residues. CDR1 is SGDLS and CDR2 is YYNGEE in the germline V gene. Details on this clone: Antigen specificity is unknown. Other DNA sequences within the sample encode an identical CDR3.

PCR used 60 Vbeta primers and 13 Jbeta primers. Only in-frame clones appear in the TCRdb table, and some are missing; sequencing was by immunoSEQ multiplex PCR. The table has about 190,000 clones, around 80% seen once. Specimen: PBMCs. The chain links TRBV9 to TRBJ2-1; the D gene is possibly TRBD1 (6 bases). This sequence originates from a middle-aged woman in good health and CMV-seronegative. The CDR3 sequence: CASSVGQGTYNEQFF. The CDR3 DNA is TGTGCCAGCAGCGTAGGGCAGGGGACCTACAATGAGCAGTTCTTC.